Detailed here is one TCR beta chain. It has no known antigen specificity. No much larger clonotype is one base removed from it; base qualities were not supplied. Library generation was performed with PCR. For sequencing, an Illumina HiSeq 4000 was employed. High-throughput sequencing was used to profile the TCR beta-chain CDR3 region of every patient. The source study handled its data this way. A classifier to discriminate distant-metastatic papillary thyroid cancer patients was built from CDR3 differences across clinicopathological groups. The Shannon index was used to measure repertoire diversity, and the Morisita-Horn index was used to measure how similar tumor and blood repertoires were. TCRdb passed the public sequencing reads through fastp at Q25 and MiXCR, retaining productive beta sequences. TCRdb, rather than the study authors, made the V and J calls. The sample records roughly 3,000 clones, approximately 34% of which are singletons. Clones ranked in the top ten supply roughly 13% of the sample.

This entry belongs to a study of metastatic and nonmetastatic thyroid tumors (dated by TCRdb to the early 2020s). Broadly, across the study: For patients with malignant and with benign thyroid disease, the researchers compared repertoires between peripheral blood samples and tumor or nodule tissue samples. The full study reports these points: In both blood and tumor samples, TCR beta diversity was reported to be significantly higher in malignant tumors than in benign nodules.

No treatment had been received by any patient before thyroid surgery. Using T-cell receptor beta sequencing, the researchers looked back retrospectively at clinical samples from patients, gathered between the early 2010s and the late 2010s. Sample: adjacent normal tissue. The TCR comes from a male donor with papillary thyroid cancer or a benign thyroid nodule (not recorded which). Some clones in this sample may be carry-over from other donors' samples.

The DNA sequence is given as TGTGCCAGCAGTTTAAATCAGCCCCAGCATTTT. Translated, it gives CASSLNQPQHF. This receptor chain uses TRBV27 and TRBJ1-5; too little of a D gene remains to name it. V gives up 2 bases and J gives up 4 bases, and the segment between their germline ends measures 0 bases. From its cysteine to its phenylalanine, the CDR3 spans 11 amino acids. Only the CDR3 DNA stays, 33 bases, in frame from base 1. The germline V gene (reference sequence) supplies CDR1 MNHEY and CDR2 SMNVEV.